The entry that follows covers one TCR beta chain sequence. The germline V gene has CDR1 DFQATT and CDR2 SNEGSKA (reference sequence). CDR3 length: 16 amino acids. Trimming removed 6 bases from V and 4 bases from J, with 22 bases in between. These data are taken from a study of identical twins. MiXCR, run by TCRdb on the 5' RACE reads, gives a single entry per CDR3 protein. The table has fewer than 800,000 distinct CDR3 sequences, about 7% seen once. Another study also made use of these data, one on yellow fever vaccine responses in identical twins.

The TCR was taken from a woman under 30 in good health. Sequencing used PBMCs. This chain links TRBV20-1 with TRBJ1-5; D might be TRBD1 (5 bases). The CDR3 DNA reads TGCAGTGCCGCTAGAGAGGGGTCCGTCGAGAATCAGCCCCAGCATTTT. Its translation is CSAAREGSVENQPQHF.